This passage covers 5 T cell receptor beta chains from one sample sequenced in a study of T cell changes during pregnancy in multiple sclerosis. Profiled with immunoSEQ multiplex PCR; TCRdb holds only in-frame clones, not every one. Of tens of thousands of clones in the sample, more than 80% were seen once. Sequencing used peripheral blood, obtained in the second trimester of pregnancy. The receptors were sampled from a female donor with multiple sclerosis, enrolled in a pregnancy study.

The chain employs TRBV4-2 and TRBJ1-4, with D hard to call. The CDR3 has 14 amino acids. V lost 6 bases to trimming and J lost 2 bases, with 10 bases between them. The germline gives CDR1 LGHNA, CDR2 YNFKEQ. CDR3 in DNA: TGTGCCAGCAGATTGAGGGAGACTAATGAAAAACTGTTTTTT. This translates into CASRLRETNEKLFF.

V usage is TRBV11-2 and J usage is TRBJ1-1; perhaps TRBD1 as D (5 bases). V dropped 8 bases and J dropped 3 bases, with 7 bases sitting between them. The CDR3 contains 11 residues. Germline values: CDR1 SGHAT, CDR2 FQNNGV. The CDR3 DNA reads as TGTGCCAGCGCGGGGGACACTGAAGCTTTCTTT. Its protein is CASAGDTEAFF.

The rearrangement uses TRBV18 and TRBJ1-1; 8 bases are shared with TRBD1. J was trimmed by 1 base and V by 3 bases; bases with no gene match: 7. The CDR3 length is 16 residues. Germline assignment: CDR1 KGHSH and CDR2 LQKENI. In DNA form, the CDR3 reads TGTGCCAGCTCACCCTCGACAGGGGAGAAGAACACTGAAGCTTTCTTT. Protein: CASSPSTGEKNTEAFF. The full variable domain, completed using reference TRBV18 and TRBJ1-1, is NAGVMQNPRHLVRRRGQEARLRCSPMKGHSHVYWYRQLPEEGLKFMVYLQKENIIDESGMPKERFSAEFPKEGPSILRIQQVVRGDSAAYFCASSPSTGEKNTEAFFGQGTRLTVV.

J is TRBJ1-6 and V is TRBV6-1; possibly TRBD1 for D (6 bases). This CDR3 is 15 amino acids long. V lost 2 bases and J lost 9, with 14 bases in between. Germline CDR1 is MNHNS and CDR2 is SASEGT. Written as DNA, the CDR3 is TGTGCCAGCAGTGAACAGGGGTTGATGCTTTCACCCCTCCACTTT. Residues: CASSEQGLMLSPLHF.

The CDR3 coding sequence is TGTGCCAGCAGTGAGGCGAGCGGGGGGGCCGATGAGCAGTTCTTC. This translates into CASSEASGGADEQFF. The chain has TRBV2 and TRBJ2-1, with 10 bases that match TRBD2. The CDR3 runs 15 residues. With 3 bases clipped from V and 8 bases from J, the junction kept 7 bases outside the gene matches. Germline V lookup: CDR1 SNHLY, CDR2 FYNNEI.